Following are 30 T cell receptor beta chains from one sample sequenced in a study of shared clonotypes between healthy human individuals. Profiled with immunoSEQ multiplex PCR; TCRdb holds only in-frame clones, not every one. The sample records about 1.1 million clones, around 77% being singletons. Sequencing was done on a sample of memory CD4+ T cells from PBMCs. As for subset: CD45RA-negative fraction. The receptors originated from a man aged 18 to 35 in good health. Some clones in this sample may be carry-over from other donors' samples.

This clone was picked up a small number of times. The rearrangement links TRBV27 to TRBJ1-2; D unclear. V gave up 0 bases and J gave up 8 bases, with 10 bases separating them. The CDR3 runs to 13 residues. Germline loops: CDR1 MNHEY, CDR2 SMNVEV (reference sequence). CDR3 sequence reads: CASSLSGYEGYTF. The CDR3 region has the DNA TGTGCCAGCAGTTTATCAGGGTATGAGGGCTACACCTTC.

The J gene is TRBJ2-7, the V gene TRBV11-1; D ambiguous. Deletions cut 5 bases from V and 5 bases from J, with 16 bases between. The germline CDR1 and CDR2 sequences are SGHAT and FQDESV (reference sequence). CDR3 length equals 14 residues. CDR3 amino acids: CASSRVGKGHEQYF. Written as DNA, the CDR3 is TGTGCCAGCAGCCGTGTGGGGAAAGGACACGAGCAGTACTTC. Together with reference TRBV11-1 and TRBJ2-7, the CDR3 gives the full variable domain: EAEVAQSPRYKITEKSQAVAFWCDPISGHATLYWYRQILGQGPELLVQFQDESVVDDSQLPKDRFSAERLKGVDSTLKIQPAELGDSAMYLCASSRVGKGHEQYFGPGTRLTVT.

The CDR3 DNA is TGTGCCAGCTCACCTATAGCGGTGAATGAGCAGTTCTTC. Its translation is CASSPIAVNEQFF. The V call is TRBV18, the J call TRBJ2-1; perhaps TRBD2 as D (6 bases). V was clipped by 3 bases and J by 7 bases, with 10 bases between them. The germline gives CDR1 KGHSH, CDR2 LQKENI. This CDR3 comprises 13 residues.

The V gene is TRBV14, the J gene TRBJ1-2; D is possibly TRBD1 (6 bases). CDR1 and CDR2 from the germline V gene are SGHDN and FVKESK. The germline V and J ends were trimmed by 4 bases and 4 bases, with 16 bases remaining between them. The length of the CDR3 is 15 residues. The CDR3 reads CASSRRTAGSYGYTF. In DNA, the CDR3 is TGTGCCAGCAGCCGACGGACAGCTGGGAGCTATGGCTACACCTTC.

This clone was seen a few times. Distinct nucleotide sequences in the sample also encode this CDR3. The chain recombines TRBV29-1 with TRBJ2-3; D is ambiguous. The V end lost 3 bases, the J end lost 2 bases, and 9 bases lay between the germline ends. The CDR3 extends over 13 amino acids. Germline-derived CDR1 and CDR2 are SQVTM and ANQGSEA. The CDR3 DNA reads TGCAGCGTTGACGAGGAAAACACAGATACGCAGTATTTT. Residues: CSVDEENTDTQYF.

CDR3 sequence reads: CASSPTHGYSYNEQFF. The CDR3 DNA follows: TGTGCCAGCAGCCCCACCCACGGTTACTCCTACAATGAGCAGTTCTTC. This chain links TRBV9 with TRBJ2-1; D is ambiguous. CDR3 size: 16 residues. Trimming took 4 bases from V and 0 from J, leaving 14 bases between them. CDR1 is SGDLS and CDR2 is YYNGEE in the germline V gene.

This clone occurred once. This chain joins TRBV7-8 and TRBJ2-3; D is unclear. Germline V gene sequence: CDR1 SGHVS, CDR2 FQNEAQ. This CDR3 has 13 residues. Trimming shortened V by 5 bases and J by 2 bases, and 8 bases separated the two germline ends. CDR3 sequence (DNA): TGTGCCAGCAGCCCTCGACACACAGATACGCAGTATTTT. Residues: CASSPRHTDTQYF.

This clone was picked up a small number of times. The rearrangement links TRBV30 to TRBJ1-2; D possibly corresponds to TRBD1 (5 bases). The CDR3 runs to 14 residues. Germline V gene lookup returns CDR1 GTSNPN and CDR2 SVGIG (reference sequence). The CDR3 reads CGGLRRALRYGYTF. Written as DNA, the CDR3 is TGTGGGGGACTCCGGAGAGCCTTGCGGTATGGCTACACCTTC.

There are a few counts of this clone. This sample also contains other DNA sequences that code for the same CDR3. This sequence joins TRBV18 and TRBJ2-7; D is ambiguous. Between the trimmed V and J ends, which lost 3 bases and 1 base, there was a span of 10 bases. CDR1 and CDR2 from the germline V gene are KGHSH and LQKENI. CDR3 length: 14 residues. The CDR3 reads CASSPNRHSYEQYF. DNA of the CDR3: TGTGCCAGCTCACCTAATCGGCATTCCTACGAGCAGTACTTC.

J is TRBJ2-1 and V is TRBV7-6; TRBD2 aligns across 12 bases. CDR1 is SGHVS, CDR2 FNYEAQ, per germline. The CDR3 has 18 amino acids. V lost 1 base, J lost 8 bases, and 12 bases stayed unmatched. In DNA, the CDR3 is TGTGCCAGCAGCTTAGGACTAGCGGGAGTTGATAGGAGCGATGAGCAGTTCTTC. This codes for CASSLGLAGVDRSDEQFF. The full variable domain, with the rest looked up from reference TRBV7-6 and TRBJ2-1, is GAGVSQSPRYKVTKRGQDVALRCDPISGHVSLYWYRQALGQGPEFLTYFNYEAQQDKSGLPNDRFSAERPEGSISTLTIQRTEQRDSAMYRCASSLGLAGVDRSDEQFFGPGTRLTVL.

V and J are TRBV11-3 and TRBJ2-5; 9 nucleotides match TRBD2. J was trimmed by 2 bases and V by 8 bases; bases with no gene match: 6. Germline CDR1 SGHNT, CDR2 YENEEA. The CDR3 is 14 amino acids. The CDR3 DNA reads TGTGCCAGCTCGGGGCGGGAGGGACAAGAGACCCAGTACTTC. Translating it yields CASSGREGQETQYF. Full variable domain (remainder filled in from reference TRBV11-3 and TRBJ2-5): EAGVVQSPRYKIIEKKQPVAFWCNPISGHNTLYWYLQNLGQGPELLIRYENEEAVDDSQLPKDRFSAERLKGVDSTLKIQPAELGDSAVYLCASSGREGQETQYFGPGTRLLVL.

The chain has TRBV5-4 and TRBJ2-3; D perhaps matches TRBD1 (5 bases). Germline V lookup: CDR1 SGHNT, CDR2 YYREEE (reference sequence). This CDR3 contains 12 residues. V lost 0 bases to trimming and J lost 14 bases, with 13 bases between them. In DNA form, the CDR3 reads TGTGCCAGCAGCTTGGGGACACCCTCGTTGTATTTT. Protein: CASSLGTPSLYF.

This sequence joins TRBV25-1 and TRBJ1-3, with D perhaps TRBD1 (6 bases). From germline, CDR1 is MGHDK and CDR2 SYGVNS. There are 12 residues in the CDR3. Trimming left V 7 bases short and J 2 bases short, with 6 bases between. CDR3 nucleotide sequence: TGTGCCAGCAAGGGGGCTGGAAACACCATATATTTT. Its translation: CASKGAGNTIYF.

This clone appeared a single time. This chain links TRBV6-1 with TRBJ1-5; D might be TRBD1 (5 bases). The CDR3 consists of 15 residues. Trimming stripped 8 bases from V and 4 bases from J, with 18 bases between. CDR1 and CDR2 from the germline V gene are MNHNS and SASEGT. The CDR3 nucleotides are TGTGCCAGCGTCAGAACCCGCGCAGGGAATCAGCCCCAGCATTTT. As protein: CASVRTRAGNQPQHF.

The rearrangement links TRBV4-3 to TRBJ2-2, with a possible D match to TRBD2 (5 bases). In germline, CDR1 is LGHNA, CDR2 YSLEER. V was trimmed by 2 bases and J by 0 bases, leaving 13 bases between them. CDR3 length equals 17 residues. The CDR3 is CASSQPPGSANTGELFF. The CDR3 DNA follows: TGCGCCAGCAGCCAACCCCCGGGAAGCGCGAACACCGGGGAGCTGTTTTTT.

This clone showed up just once. The CDR3: CASSRSGAGQTFF. The CDR3 DNA reads as TGTGCCAGCAGCCGGAGTGGGGCGGGCCAGACGTTCTTC. This rearrangement joins TRBV7-6 to TRBJ2-1; D may match TRBD1 or TRBD2 (5 bases each). V was cut by 5 bases and J by 15 bases, with 20 bases left in between. This CDR3 spans 13 amino acids. CDR1 and CDR2 (germline): SGHVS, FNYEAQ.

V and J are TRBV2 and TRBJ2-1; D is undetermined. Trimming shortened V by 7 bases and J by 7 bases, and 14 bases separated the two germline ends. CDR1 SNHLY and CDR2 FYNNEI come from the germline V gene. The CDR3 totals 13 residues. CDR3 region: CASTGSRGNEQFF. The CDR3 bases are TGTGCCAGCACTGGGTCCCGAGGAAATGAGCAGTTCTTC. The full variable domain, rest sourced from reference TRBV2 and TRBJ2-1, is EPEVTQTPSHQVTQMGQEVILRCVPISNHLYFYWYRQILGQKVEFLVSFYNNEISEKSEIFDDQFSVERPDGSNFTLKIRSTKLEDSAMYFCASTGSRGNEQFFGPGTRLTVL.

This chain links TRBV5-6 with TRBJ2-3, with TRBD2 matching over 7 bases. The ends lost 3 bases at V and 5 bases at J; junction bases unmatched: 15. Germline V lookup: CDR1 SGHDT, CDR2 YYEEEE. The CDR3 loop spans 17 amino acids. The CDR3 spells CASSSDPTSPLRDTQYF. The CDR3 DNA reads as TGTGCCAGCAGCTCGGACCCGACTAGCCCTCTTCGAGATACGCAGTATTTT.

The V call is TRBV6-6, the J call TRBJ2-5; weak D call: TRBD1 (6 bases). Germline-derived CDR1 and CDR2 are MNHNY and SVGAGI (reference sequence). The V gene lost 5 bases and the J gene lost 4 bases, with 14 bases spanning the gap. The CDR3 sequence is 14 residues long. CDR3 in DNA: TGTGCCAGCAGTCCGTCAGGGGTAGGAGAGACCCAGTACTTC. Translation gives CASSPSGVGETQYF.

This chain joins TRBV30 and TRBJ2-1; D gene uncertain. The length of the CDR3 is 16 residues. The V and J ends lost 1 base and 0 bases respectively, with 13 bases between them. The V gene's germline CDR1 is GTSNPN and CDR2 SVGIG (reference sequence). CDR3 coding DNA: TGTGCCTGGAGTGCTTTATCTAGAGTCTCCTACAATGAGCAGTTCTTC. Translating it yields CAWSALSRVSYNEQFF.

The chain is built from TRBV18 and TRBJ1-3; D remains ambiguous. V was shortened by 6 bases and J by 1 base, with 10 bases between the two germline ends. This CDR3 is 14 amino acids long. The germline gives CDR1 KGHSH, CDR2 LQKENI. This CDR3 reads CASSLDRSGNTIYF. Written as DNA, the CDR3 is TGTGCCAGCTCGCTTGACCGGTCTGGAAACACCATATATTTT.

This chain links TRBV7-2 with TRBJ2-1; D possibly corresponds to TRBD2 (5 bases). The CDR3 has 16 amino acids. The V gene lost 1 base and the J gene lost 7 bases, with 17 bases spanning the gap. Germline values: CDR1 SGHTA, CDR2 FQGNSA. CDR3 nucleotide sequence: TGTGCCAGCAGCTTAGGCGGACTGAGACGGAGGAATGAGCAGTTCTTC. It specifies CASSLGGLRRRNEQFF.

This chain joins TRBV18 and TRBJ2-1; D is unclear. Germline CDR1 KGHSH, CDR2 LQKENI. V was trimmed by 2 bases and J by 7 bases, leaving 6 bases between them. CDR3 length: 12 residues. The CDR3 here is CASSPGLNEQFF. In DNA, the CDR3 is TGTGCCAGCTCACCAGGGCTAAATGAGCAGTTCTTC.

The CDR3 bases are TGTGCCAGCTCGTCGGACGGGGCTGAAGCTTTCTTT. Protein product: CASSSDGAEAFF. The V call is TRBV18, the J call TRBJ1-1; unclear D gene. The CDR3 totals 12 residues. Per germline, CDR1 KGHSH and CDR2 LQKENI. Trimming stripped 6 bases from V and 6 bases from J, with 11 bases between.

The CDR3 loop is CASTSWGGLTEAFF. The DNA for the CDR3 is TGTGCCAGCACCTCTTGGGGAGGGCTAACTGAAGCTTTCTTT. The chain uses TRBV11-2 and TRBJ1-1; D is unresolved. The CDR3 totals 14 residues. The V end lost 7 bases, the J end lost 5 bases, and 17 bases lay between the germline ends. Germline V gene data show CDR1 as SGHAT and CDR2 as FQNNGV.

This chain uses TRBV6-5 with TRBJ1-1, with a tentative D call TRBD1 (6 bases). The CDR3 spans 14 residues. The germline CDR1 and CDR2 sequences are MNHEY and SVGAGI. V was clipped by 10 bases and J by 6 bases, with 21 bases between them. In DNA form, the CDR3 reads TGTGCCACCTCTCTGGGGGGCCTCGCGGCTGAAGCTTTCTTT. Translating gives CATSLGGLAAEAFF.

The chain joins TRBV28 to TRBJ2-7; no clear D. Germline lookup yields CDR1 MDHEN and CDR2 SYDVKM. The CDR3 extends over 13 amino acids. Trimming cost V 9 bases and J 0 bases, with 12 bases left between them. For the CDR3, the DNA is TGTGCCAGTGTTGACACGAGCTCCTACGAGCAGTACTTC. Translating gives CASVDTSSYEQYF. Full variable domain (outside the CDR3, taken from reference TRBV28 and TRBJ2-7): DVKVTQSSRYLVKRTGEKVFLECVQDMDHENMFWYRQDPGLGLRLIYFSYDVKMKEKGDIPEGYSVSREKKERFSLILESASTNQTSMYLCASVDTSSYEQYFGPGTRLTVT.

For the CDR3, the DNA is TGTGCCAGCAGCCTGGGGACTCCGGGACTCCCGGGTAATGAGCAGTTCTTC. It is translated as CASSLGTPGLPGNEQFF. The chain joins TRBV7-2 to TRBJ2-1; D perhaps matches TRBD2 (6 bases). V was cut by 5 bases and J by 7 bases, with 24 bases left in between. Germline CDR1 and CDR2: SGHTA and FQGNSA. The CDR3 is 17 residues long.

J is TRBJ1-1 and V is TRBV28; tentatively, D is TRBD1 (6 bases). Germline CDR1 and CDR2: MDHEN and SYDVKM. V lost 7 bases to trimming and J lost 1 base, with 16 bases between them. The CDR3 contains 15 residues. DNA for the CDR3: TGTGCCAGCACCAAAGGGGGGTCGAAGAACACTGAAGCTTTCTTT. Translated: CASTKGGSKNTEAFF.

CDR3 nucleotide sequence: TGTGCCACCAGCAGAGAGGGGACTAGCGGCACAGATACGCAGTATTTT. Translation gives CATSREGTSGTDTQYF. The chain uses TRBV15 and TRBJ2-3; the match to TRBD2 covers 10 bases. With V trimmed by 0 bases and J by 1 base, 1 base remained unmatched. CDR1 is LNHNV and CDR2 is YYDKDF in the germline V gene (reference sequence). CDR3 length equals 16 residues.